The 26 T cell receptor beta chains reported below all come from one sample, sequenced in a study of shared clonotypes between healthy human individuals. Repertoires were generated with immunoSEQ multiplex PCR, while TCRdb's copy carries only in-frame clones and drops some. The repertoire includes some 2 million clones, 90% to 95% of them detected once, and more than 0.1% sits in the top ten. What was sequenced was naive CD4+ T cells sorted from blood. Described subset: CD45RA+ positively selected. Receptor source: a man between 18 and 29 years old in good health.

The gene calls are TRBV5-1 and TRBJ2-5, with D possibly being TRBD1 or TRBD2 (5 bases each). Germline V gene lookup returns CDR1 SGHRS and CDR2 YFSETQ. Trimming removed 7 bases from V and 1 base from J, with 17 bases in between. The CDR3 is 15 residues long. In DNA form, the CDR3 reads TGCGCCAGCTCCCTCGAGGGGTATGGCCAAGAGACCCAGTACTTC. Translating gives CASSLEGYGQETQYF.

V gene TRBV5-6 combines with J gene TRBJ1-4, with TRBD1 matching over 8 bases. Trimming took 3 bases from V and 10 from J; bases not matched to a gene: 11. CDR1 and CDR2 from the germline V gene are SGHDT and YYEEEE. This CDR3 contains 15 residues. This CDR3 reads CASSWWTGKTGKLFF. The CDR3 nucleotides are TGTGCCAGCAGCTGGTGGACAGGGAAAACTGGAAAACTGTTTTTT.

This clone was counted once. V is TRBV18 and J is TRBJ1-5; 7 bases line up with TRBD1. V lost 2 bases to trimming and J lost 4 bases; unmatched junction nucleotides: 2. This CDR3 spans 14 amino acids. CDR1 KGHSH and CDR2 LQKENI come from the germline V gene. CDR3 sequence reads: CASSPDRVNQPQHF. In DNA form, the CDR3 reads TGTGCCAGCTCACCAGACAGGGTGAATCAGCCCCAGCATTTT.

This rearrangement joins TRBV6-5 to TRBJ1-6, with D uncertain. The CDR3 sequence is 12 residues long. Germline V gives CDR1 MNHEY, CDR2 SVGAGI. V lost 6 bases, J lost 13 bases, and 13 bases lay in between. The DNA of the CDR3 is TGTGCCAGCAGCCGACCCCCCAACCCCCTCCACTTT. Protein: CASSRPPNPLHF.

In DNA form, the CDR3 reads TGCGCCAGCAGCGTTGGGGCAGGGGCCTCCTACGAGCAGTACTTC. Protein: CASSVGAGASYEQYF. The chain carries TRBV10-1 and TRBJ2-7; D is possibly TRBD1 (6 bases). This CDR3 has 15 amino acids. Germline-derived CDR1 and CDR2 are WNHNN and SYGVQD (reference sequence). V gave up 6 bases and J gave up 0 bases, with 15 bases separating them.

The chain has TRBV28 and TRBJ2-2; D possibly matches TRBD1 or TRBD2 (5 bases each). Trimming took 2 bases from V and 0 from J, leaving 10 bases between them. Germline CDR1 and CDR2: MDHEN and SYDVKM. The CDR3 is made up of 16 amino acids. The DNA of the CDR3 is TGTGCCAGCAGTTTAACGACAGCGGCGAACACCGGGGAGCTGTTTTTT. Amino acids: CASSLTTAANTGELFF. The full variable domain, rest sourced from reference TRBV28 and TRBJ2-2, is DVKVTQSSRYLVKRTGEKVFLECVQDMDHENMFWYRQDPGLGLRLIYFSYDVKMKEKGDIPEGYSVSREKKERFSLILESASTNQTSMYLCASSLTTAANTGELFFGEGSRLTVL.

The chain links TRBV12-5 to TRBJ2-7; 7 bases line up with TRBD1. Germline V gives CDR1 LGHNT, CDR2 FRNRAP. CDR3 size: 15 residues. With 6 bases clipped from V and 2 bases from J, the junction kept 10 bases outside the gene matches. CDR3 sequence reads: CASGRRRQGTYEQYF. For the CDR3, the DNA is TGTGCTAGTGGCCGCCGCCGACAGGGAACCTACGAGCAGTACTTC. The variable domain in full, with the rest retrieved from reference TRBV12-5 and TRBJ2-7, is DARVTQTPRHKVTEMGQEVTMRCQPILGHNTVFWYRQTMMQGLELLAYFRNRAPLDDSGMPKDRFSAEMPDATLATLKIQPSEPRDSAVYFCASGRRRQGTYEQYFGPGTRLTVT.

The chain has TRBV7-2 and TRBJ2-3; tentative D call: TRBD2 (6 bases). Germline CDR1 reads SGHTA; CDR2 reads FQGNSA. The CDR3 sequence is 18 residues long. V was pared by 5 bases and J by 5 bases, with 26 bases between. CDR3 in amino acids: CASSLPPDWRDPRDTQYF. CDR3 coding DNA: TGTGCCAGCAGCCTACCTCCCGATTGGCGGGACCCCAGAGATACGCAGTATTTT.

To note about this clone: Other nucleotide sequences from this sample produce the same CDR3. The chain uses TRBV29-1 and TRBJ2-3, with D perhaps TRBD1 (6 bases). In germline, CDR1 is SQVTM, CDR2 ANQGSEA. The V end lost 6 bases, the J end lost 4 bases, and 11 bases lay between the germline ends. The CDR3 length is 12 residues. The CDR3 sequence: CSVAAGADTQYF. The CDR3 bases are TGCAGCGTCGCGGCAGGGGCAGATACGCAGTATTTT.

This clone was counted once. The V and J genes are TRBV30 and TRBJ2-2; 10 bases agree with TRBD1. This CDR3 region has 14 residues. V was clipped by 2 bases and J by 6 bases; unmatched bases: 3. Germline lookup yields CDR1 GTSNPN and CDR2 SVGIG (reference sequence). CDR3 DNA sequence: TGTGCCTGGAGTAGTGGACAGGGGGCCGGGGAGCTGTTTTTT. Protein product: CAWSSGQGAGELFF.

This clone has a single count. The chain couples TRBV9 to TRBJ2-7, with TRBD2 matching 13 bases. Germline loops: CDR1 SGDLS, CDR2 YYNGEE. The CDR3 consists of 18 residues. Trimming removed 0 bases from V and 0 bases from J; junction bases left unmatched: 6. The CDR3 DNA follows: TGTGCCAGCAGCGTAGGATTAGGACTAGCGGGGGACTCCTACGAGCAGTACTTC. Translated: CASSVGLGLAGDSYEQYF.

Comments on this clone: Other nucleotide sequences from this sample produce the same CDR3. The chain is built from TRBV5-1 and TRBJ2-2; 7 bases are shared with TRBD1. Trimming removed 0 bases from V and 0 bases from J; junction bases left unmatched: 2. CDR3 length: 16 amino acids. CDR1 and CDR2 (germline): SGHRS, YFSETQ. The CDR3 DNA is TGCGCCAGCAGCTTGGGCGACAGGGCGAACACCGGGGAGCTGTTTTTT. Encoded protein: CASSLGDRANTGELFF.

On this clone: Mismatch with germline at one junction end may stem from a read error. This chain uses TRBV7-9 with TRBJ2-3, with 12 bases identical to TRBD2. CDR3 length: 18 residues. The germline V gene encodes CDR1 SEHNR and CDR2 FQNEAQ (reference sequence). The CDR3 DNA follows: TGTTCCAGCAGCTTAGGAGGACTAGCGGGGATCTTCACAGATACGCAGTATTTT. Translating gives CSSSLGGLAGIFTDTQYF.

V gene TRBV7-2 combines with J gene TRBJ1-3; the D gene is possibly TRBD1 (5 bases). The CDR3 is made up of 15 amino acids. V was trimmed by 5 bases and J by 0 bases, leaving 11 bases between them. Per the germline V gene, CDR1 is SGHTA and CDR2 is FQGNSA. CDR3 region: CASSVQDNSGNTIYF. In DNA, the CDR3 is TGTGCCAGCAGCGTACAGGACAACTCTGGAAACACCATATATTTT.

The chain has TRBV4-3 and TRBJ2-3; 15 positions match TRBD2. The J segment lost 4 bases and the V segment lost 2 bases, leaving 10 bases of the junction unmatched. This CDR3 region has 19 residues. Germline-derived CDR1 and CDR2 are LGHNA and YSLEER. CDR3 nucleotide sequence: TGCGCCAGCAGCCAAACCCCGGGACTAGCGGGAGGTCCGGCAGATACGCAGTATTTT. Translation gives CASSQTPGLAGGPADTQYF.

In DNA form, the CDR3 reads TGTGCCAGCAGCTACCCAACTGGAAACACCATATATTTT. Protein: CASSYPTGNTIYF. The chain combines TRBV5-4 with TRBJ1-3; D uncertain. The CDR3 runs 13 residues. Per the germline V gene, CDR1 is SGHNT and CDR2 is YYREEE (reference sequence). V was shortened by 3 bases and J by 2 bases, with 6 bases between the two germline ends.

The chain couples TRBV5-1 to TRBJ2-3; D is unresolved. Trimming shortened V by 4 bases and J by 4 bases, and 7 bases separated the two germline ends. The CDR3 covers 12 residues. Germline V gene sequence: CDR1 SGHRS, CDR2 YFSETQ. CDR3 DNA: TGCGCCAGCAGCGACCCCTCAGATACGCAGTATTTT. Translating it yields CASSDPSDTQYF. The full variable domain, in which reference TRBV5-1 and TRBJ2-3 provide the parts outside the CDR3, is KAGVTQTPRYLIKTRGQQVTLSCSPISGHRSVSWYQQTPGQGLQFLFEYFSETQRNKGNFPGRFSGRQFSNSRSEMNVSTLELGDSALYLCASSDPSDTQYFGPGTRLTVL.

This clone has a single count. At one end the junction does not follow the germline gene, possibly because of a read error. The V and J genes are TRBV5-4 and TRBJ2-1, with D possibly TRBD2 on 5 matching bases. This CDR3 is built from 15 residues. Germline V gives CDR1 SGHNT, CDR2 YYREEE (reference sequence). The CDR3: CASSLEGPSYTEQFF. The CDR3 DNA is TGTGCCAGCAGCTTGGAAGGCCCTAGCTACACTGAGCAGTTCTTC.

Concerning this clone: With a much larger clone just one base away, this may be a read error. The same CDR3 arises from other DNA sequences in this sample as well. The rearrangement links TRBV9 to TRBJ1-6; weak D call: TRBD1 (5 bases). Germline lookup yields CDR1 SGDLS and CDR2 YYNGEE. The ends were cut back, 0 bases at V and 5 bases at J, with 6 bases in the middle. This CDR3 is built from 14 residues. The CDR3: CASSVAGNNSPLHF. DNA of the CDR3: TGTGCCAGCAGCGTAGCAGGGAATAATTCACCCCTCCACTTT.

CDR3 bases: TGTGCCAGCAGTGAAGTGGGGGCGACCGGAAACACCATATATTTT. Translating gives CASSEVGATGNTIYF. The chain recombines TRBV6-1 with TRBJ1-3, with D possibly being TRBD1 (6 bases). Trimming stripped 1 base from V and 4 bases from J, with 11 bases between. Germline loops: CDR1 MNHNS, CDR2 SASEGT. CDR3 length equals 15 residues.

The V gene is TRBV19, the J gene TRBJ2-1, with D possibly being TRBD2 (6 bases). CDR3 length: 15 amino acids. CDR1 LNHDA and CDR2 SQIVND come from the germline V gene (reference sequence). Between the trimmed V and J ends, which lost 3 bases and 6 bases, there was a span of 15 bases. CDR3 amino acids: CASSMVEGGSNEQFF. The CDR3 bases are TGTGCCAGTAGTATGGTGGAGGGCGGATCCAATGAGCAGTTCTTC. Complete variable domain (other parts from reference TRBV19 and TRBJ2-1): DGGITQSPKYLFRKEGQNVTLSCEQNLNHDAMYWYRQDPGQGLRLIYYSQIVNDFQKGDIAEGYSVSREKKESFPLTVTSAQKNPTAFYLCASSMVEGGSNEQFFGPGTRLTVL.

The chain joins TRBV18 to TRBJ2-5; 7 nucleotides match TRBD2. The CDR3 is 17 amino acids. With V trimmed by 2 bases and J by 5 bases, 14 bases remained unmatched. Germline V gene data show CDR1 as KGHSH and CDR2 as LQKENI. The CDR3 DNA is TGTGCCAGCTCACCATCCAGCGGGACTCGCGGAGGGGAGACCCAGTACTTC. It codes for CASSPSSGTRGGETQYF.

V is TRBV6-7 and J is TRBJ2-7, with a possible D match to TRBD2 (5 bases). TRBV6-7 qualifies as an ORF whose function is uncertain. V was shortened by 2 bases and J by 1 base, with 6 bases between the two germline ends. The CDR3 runs 13 residues. The CDR3 spells CASSYGLSYEQYF. Written as DNA, the CDR3 is TGTGCCAGCAGTTACGGACTGTCCTACGAGCAGTACTTC.

V gene TRBV7-9 combines with J gene TRBJ2-5, with 8 bases identical to TRBD1. CDR3 size: 18 residues. CDR1 and CDR2 from the germline V gene are SEHNR and FQNEAQ (reference sequence). The trim removed 4 bases at V and 4 bases at J, leaving 17 bases unmatched. CDR3 coding DNA: TGTGCCAGCAGCTCTAGGCCCCGCCGACAGGGGACAAGAGAGACCCAGTACTTC. Amino acids: CASSSRPRRQGTRETQYF.

The V and J genes are TRBV7-2 and TRBJ1-4; D uncertain. V was clipped by 5 bases and J by 6 bases, with 10 bases between them. CDR1 is SGHTA, CDR2 FQGNSA, per germline. The CDR3 consists of 13 residues. The chain's CDR3 is CASSPRIHEKLFF. The CDR3 bases are TGTGCCAGCAGCCCTAGGATTCATGAAAAACTGTTTTTT. The full variable domain, completed using reference TRBV7-2 and TRBJ1-4, is GAGVSQSPSNKVTEKGKDVELRCDPISGHTALYWYRQSLGQGLEFLIYFQGNSAPDKSGLPSDRFSAERTGGSVSTLTIQRTQQEDSAVYLCASSPRIHEKLFFGSGTQLSVL.

This clone occurred once. The sample carries other DNA sequences with the same CDR3. This sequence joins TRBV6-5 and TRBJ2-7, with TRBD1 matching 7 bases. CDR1 and CDR2 from the germline V gene are MNHEY and SVGAGI. V was pared by 4 bases and J by 1 base, with 4 bases of the junction left unmatched. The CDR3 covers 14 residues. The CDR3 DNA reads as TGTGCCAGCAGTTCCCCGGACAGGTCCTACGAGCAGTACTTC. The encoded protein is CASSSPDRSYEQYF.